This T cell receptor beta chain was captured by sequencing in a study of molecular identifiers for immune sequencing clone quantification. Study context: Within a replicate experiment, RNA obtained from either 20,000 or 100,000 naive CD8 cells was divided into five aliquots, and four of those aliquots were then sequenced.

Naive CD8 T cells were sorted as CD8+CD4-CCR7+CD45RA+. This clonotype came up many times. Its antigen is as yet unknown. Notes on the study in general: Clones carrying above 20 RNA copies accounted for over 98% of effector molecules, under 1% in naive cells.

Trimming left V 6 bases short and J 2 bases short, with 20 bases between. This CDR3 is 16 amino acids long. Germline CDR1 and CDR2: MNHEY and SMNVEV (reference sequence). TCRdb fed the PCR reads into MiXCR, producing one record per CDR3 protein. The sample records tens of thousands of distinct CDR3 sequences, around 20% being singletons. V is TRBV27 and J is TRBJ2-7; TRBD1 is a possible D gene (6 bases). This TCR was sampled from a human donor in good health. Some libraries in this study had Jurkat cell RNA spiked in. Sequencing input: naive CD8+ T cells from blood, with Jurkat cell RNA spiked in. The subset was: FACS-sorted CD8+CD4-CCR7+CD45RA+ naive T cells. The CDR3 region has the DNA TGTGCCAGCAGATCAACAGGGTCCCCCCCACCCTACGAGCAGTACTTC. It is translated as CASRSTGSPPPYEQYF.